This TCR beta chain stems from a study of T cells in Graves' hyperthyroidism and ophthalmopathy. Study in general: Peripheral blood was taken when the disease was first diagnosed, before any treatment began.

Amplification targeted TCR beta CDR3 regions from RNA transcripts. The HTBI set primed first-round TCR CDR3 RT-PCR. From the multiplex PCR reads, TCRdb called clonotypes with MiXCR, one entry per CDR3 protein. This sample yields fewer than 550,000 distinct CDR3 sequences, of which roughly a quarter are seen a single time; 10% to 12% belongs to the top ten. Exclusion followed for patients with uncontrolled infection, other autoimmune disease, pregnancy or lactation. This clonotype was counted only a few times. Its target is not known. V shed 3 bases and J 13 bases; nucleotides not matched to a gene: 14. CDR3 length equals 15 residues. CDR1 is SGHAT and CDR2 is FQNNGV in the germline V gene. General observations from the study: The majority of expanded thyroid clonotypes above 0.001 also appeared in blood. Onset of ophthalmopathy came a median around 7.1 months after the model predicted it.

This chain uses TRBV11-2 with TRBJ2-2, with 7 positions matching TRBD2. Sequenced sample: blood. This clonotype was sampled from a woman in her thirties with Graves' ophthalmopathy. CDR3 in amino acids: CASSLAGGGELSLFF. In DNA form, the CDR3 reads TGTGCCAGCAGCTTGGCTGGGGGAGGGGAGTTGTCGCTGTTTTTT. The complete variable domain, with remaining parts taken from reference TRBV11-2 and TRBJ2-2, reads EAGVAQSPRYKIIEKRQSVAFWCNPISGHATLYWYQQILGQGPKLLIQFQNNGVVDDSQLPKDRFSAERLKGVDSTLKIQPAKLEDSAVYLCASSLAGGGELSLFFGEGSRLTVL.